This T cell receptor (beta chain) was recovered during a study of naive and memory T cell subsets. Study observations and caveats: A few larger clonotypes appeared in naive repertoires, especially CD8, possibly memory cells re-expressing CD45RA.

An equimolar mix of two oligonucleotides served as the beta constant-region primer for TRBC1 and TRBC2. Four rounds of PCR amplified the ligated cDNA using nested alpha and beta constant-region primers plus SP2. Via MiXCR, TCRdb re-called the UMI-ligation and nested PCR reads, giving one row per CDR3 protein. The sample consists of roughly 140,000 distinct CDR3 sequences, about a fifth of them appearing once. This clonotype has a handful of counts. The antigen is undetermined. The CDR3 totals 15 residues. J gave up 5 bases and V 0 bases, and 4 bases lay outside the gene matches. The germline gives CDR1 SEHNR, CDR2 FQNEAQ (reference sequence).

The sample comprised naive CD8+ T cells from blood. V and J are TRBV7-9 and TRBJ1-1; 9 nucleotides align to TRBD1. This TCR derives from a human donor in good health. The CDR3 spells CASSLAQGAETEAFF. CDR3 in DNA: TGTGCCAGCAGCTTAGCACAGGGGGCGGAGACTGAAGCTTTCTTT.